The clone carrying this T cell receptor (beta chain) was seen repeatedly, ten times or more. What it binds is not known. This entry belongs to a study of T-cell reconstitution after alpha-beta-depleted transplantation in children. Study outcomes and limitations: Roughly two months post-transplant, alpha-beta T cells reportedly originated from several hundred graft clones that had expanded. Some patients' high day-60 TCRbeta diversity was attributed to recipient cells surviving conditioning.

Construction of the TCRbeta library involved unique molecular identifiers. TCRdb analysed the PCR reads with MiXCR anew, one entry per CDR3 protein. The profile shows 150,000 to 200,000 distinct CDR3 sequences, roughly 6.3% of them singletons. V dropped 4 bases and J dropped 0; count of bases not matched to a gene: 3. The germline V gene has CDR1 SQVTM and CDR2 ANQGSEA. This CDR3 spans 13 amino acids. This clonotype originated in a girl in the first two years of life with combined immunodeficiency, due to receive a stem cell transplant. The chain has TRBV29-1 and TRBJ2-7; 7 positions agree with TRBD2. Sequenced here: PBMCs, sampled before TCRalphabeta/CD19-depleted stem cell transplant. The CDR3 spells CSVAGTISYEQYF. CDR3 nucleotide sequence: TGCAGCGTTGCCGGGACTATCTCCTACGAGCAGTACTTC.